A selection of T cell receptor beta chains follows, all from one sample in a study of blood T cell repertoires in COVID-19. Clones were sequenced by immunoSEQ multiplex PCR, and TCRdb holds only the in-frame ones, with some missing. The sample holds 250,000 to 400,000 clones, about 87% seen once. Sequenced sample: peripheral blood. These receptors originate from a woman aged 25-40 years with COVID-19, enrolled during active disease. Each CDR3 is given with its conserved first and last residue. D genes are given only for firm matches.

TRBJ1-5,TRBV6-2/TRBV6-3,NA,CASSYSIRDQPQHF
TRBJ1-1,TRBV25-1,NA,CASSEPNGFEAFF
TRBJ1-3,TRBV3-1/TRBV3-2,TRBD1,CASSQVRQGVGNTIYF
TRBJ2-6,TRBV11-3,NA,CASSPSGAGANVLTF
TRBJ1-1,TRBV7-9,TRBD1,CASSIWDRPPTEAFF
TRBJ1-5,TRBV27,NA,CASSGGGIQPQHF
TRBJ1-2,TRBV7-9,TRBD1,CASSLAGQGDAYGYTF
TRBJ2-5,TRBV11-2,NA,CASSLGGFGTQYF
TRBJ2-5,TRBV21-1,NA,CASSKAKALHRETQYF
TRBJ1-4,TRBV5-4,NA,CASRGAANEKLFF
TRBJ2-7,TRBV7-2,TRBD2,CASSSSSGSYEQYF
TRBJ1-2,TRBV24-1,NA,CATSHRDRAYGYTF
TRBJ1-2,TRBV9,NA,CASSVGTGTFNYGYTF
TRBJ2-1,TRBV4-3,NA,CASSQSPRGTYNEQFF
TRBJ2-7,TRBV19,NA,CASSILVGSSYEQYF
TRBJ1-1,TRBV4-2,NA,CASSQGFSGLDVTEAFF
TRBJ1-2,TRBV4-2,NA,CASSYTVQGGYTF
TRBJ2-1,TRBV4-2,TRBD2,CASSRRGELAGWGNNEQFF
TRBJ1-6,TRBV6-5,NA,CASSYTPWGGNSPLHF
TRBJ1-1,TRBV5-4,TRBD1,CASSPDREPNRGAFF
TRBJ1-4,TRBV12-3/TRBV12-4,NA,CASSLVNREKLFF
TRBJ1-1,TRBV18,TRBD1,CASSQQGGNMNTEAFF
TRBJ1-1,TRBV19,TRBD1,CASSTWDSQANTEAFF
TRBJ2-7,TRBV5-1,TRBD1,CASSLVPTGESYEQYF
TRBJ1-1,TRBV19,TRBD1,CASSILDRGEAFF
TRBJ2-3,TRBV19,NA,CASAWRASPGADTQYF
TRBJ1-2,TRBV27,TRBD1,CASKRTGNYGYTF
TRBJ2-2,TRBV18,TRBD1,CASSPDRDNTGELFF